The sample holds one count of the clone carrying this T cell receptor beta chain. What it recognizes is unknown. This entry is derived from a study of cytomegalovirus exposure and HLA in healthy donors. Study-level results: Presence/absence analyses rested on an assumption that sequencing depth was roughly uniform across donors. The sole available immune exposure information was CMV serostatus.

Amplification used 60 Vbeta primers and 13 Jbeta primers. Original methodology: Per a later analysis, the number of unique TCR beta chains was about 78 million, of which roughly 9.9 million were shared. Here immunoSEQ multiplex PCR was the method, and the copy in TCRdb shows in-frame clones only, minus some. Clone size and V and J calls were adopted from that table, with D and trimming inferred from the DNA. In the table there are under 80,000 clones, approximately 71% of which are singletons. V dropped 4 bases and J dropped 8 bases, with 18 bases sitting between them. This CDR3 is built from 14 residues. Germline values: CDR1 SGDLS, CDR2 YYNGEE.

The chain links TRBV9 to TRBJ1-2; tentative D call: TRBD1 (5 bases). Sequencing input: PBMCs. The sequence was collected from a woman aged 40 to 50 in good health and CMV-seronegative. The CDR3 nucleotides are TGTGCCAGCAGCCCAGGGCCCAGGGCGGGGGGCTACACCTTC. This translates into CASSPGPRAGGYTF.